This T cell receptor beta chain was sequenced for a study of monozygotic twins with inflammatory bowel disease (dated by TCRdb to the late 2010s). For the wider study: The complete study included about 30 monozygotic twin pairs: 19 IBD-discordant Danish pairs and nine German pairs, of which four were IBD-concordant and five were IBD-discordant. The search for disease-associated traits relied mainly on comparing IBD patients with their genetically identical healthy co-twins within discordant pairs. Each individual had, on average, about 151 000 unique TCRalpha sequences and 181 000 unique TCRbeta sequences available for analysis. Beyond this particular receptor, the publication reports: A decrease in TCRbeta repertoire diversity, as measured by inverse Simpson index, was observed in IBD patients compared with their healthy co-twins. The analysis was unable to tell different T cell subtypes apart. Because patients were on differing immunosuppressive treatments, the repertoires may have picked up extra background noise and inter-individual variability. The results gave no support for a single strong signal or clonotype linked to IBD. Repertoire similarity did not differ between concordant and discordant twins, which could be due to limited statistical power. IBD patients shared fewer clonotypes with other individuals than healthy twins did, most markedly in patients showing signs of disease activity.

From the cysteine through the phenylalanine, the CDR3 covers 17 amino acids. No DNA sequence was recorded. The germline V gene provides CDR1 SGHTS and CDR2 YDEGEE. A roughly 2.5 ml peripheral blood sample was drawn into PAXgene tubes per donor and stored at -80°C. Total RNA was isolated from whole blood with the PAXgene blood miRNA kit on an automated QIAcube, without T cell sorting. Peripheral blood from monozygotic twin pairs, either concordant or discordant for inflammatory bowel disease, underwent deep TCRalpha and TCRbeta repertoire profiling that used unique molecular barcoding. Smoking habits were recorded for all twin pairs, with individuals classified as current, former or never smokers. Library creation used 5' RACE. Preparation of each TCR library used approximately 3,500 ng of total RNA. For each sample, cDNA synthesis was carried out in eight separate reactions using SMARTScribe reverse transcriptase. During cDNA synthesis, template switching was used to introduce unique molecular identifiers that contained a 6-nucleotide sample barcode. TCRalpha and TCRbeta cDNA was amplified in two nested PCRs of around 15 and 9 cycles, and bead purification was carried out after each PCR. Before amplification, cDNA was treated with uracil DNA-glycosylase and purified using the QIAquick PCR purification kit. The second PCR added Illumina TruSeq-compatible adapters along with sample-specific barcodes. TapeStation and Qubit were used to check library quality and concentration, and 5 to 5.5 ng of each library was pooled. Sequencing of the pooled libraries was done on an Illumina HiSeq2500 single-index Rapid Run using custom sequencing primers and 2 x 100 bp reads. On the study's bioinformatics: PCR and sequencing errors were corrected by UMI-based consensus assembly using MiGEC version 1.2.6. MiXCR version 2.1.1 was used for V(D)J alignment, clonotype assembly and CDR3 extraction. To normalise gene usage, clonotype sharing and MAIT/NKT TCR abundance, the top 1000, 10 000 and 20 000 clonotypes in each sample were analysed. After downsampling to 27 000 UMIs, diversity was calculated as the inverse Simpson index using the vegan R package. Paired Mann-Whitney U tests on discordant twin pairs were used, with Benjamini-Hochberg multiple-testing correction. TCRdb reprocessed the sequencing reads and holds a single record per CDR3 protein sequence, with no DNA. TCRdb's processing, not the authors', yielded these V and J calls. The sample's records list 200,000 to 250,000 distinct CDR3 sequences. The ten largest clonotypes hold more than 7.5% of the sample.

With regard to this clonotype: Its specific antigen is unknown.

The sequenced sample consisted of blood. The chain was built from TRBV5-8 and TRBJ2-4; there is no DNA to check the TCRdb D call of TRBD2. This clonotype was obtained from a human donor with ulcerative colitis or Crohn's disease, or a healthy co-twin of an affected twin (not recorded which). The CDR3 has the sequence CASSRTPSGIAKNIQYF.